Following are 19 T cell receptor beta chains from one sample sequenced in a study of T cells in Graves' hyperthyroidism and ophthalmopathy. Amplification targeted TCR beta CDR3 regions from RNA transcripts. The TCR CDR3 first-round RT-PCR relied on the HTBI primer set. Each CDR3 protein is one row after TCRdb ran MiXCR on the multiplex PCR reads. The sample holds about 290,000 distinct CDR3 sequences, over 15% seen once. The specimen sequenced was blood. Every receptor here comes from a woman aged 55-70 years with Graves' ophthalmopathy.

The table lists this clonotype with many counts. The CDR3 region has the DNA TGTGCCAGCAGCTTAGGGACAGACTCCTACGAGCAGTACTTC. Translating gives CASSLGTDSYEQYF. The gene calls are TRBV13 and TRBJ2-7; perhaps TRBD1 as D (5 bases). The CDR3 is made up of 14 amino acids. Germline V gives CDR1 PRHDT, CDR2 FYEKMQ (reference sequence). Trimming took 0 bases from V and 0 from J, leaving 6 bases between them.

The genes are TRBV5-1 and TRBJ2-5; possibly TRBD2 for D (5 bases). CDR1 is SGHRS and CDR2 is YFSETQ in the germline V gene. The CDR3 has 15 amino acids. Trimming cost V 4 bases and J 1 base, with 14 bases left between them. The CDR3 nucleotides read TGCGCCAGCAGCCGAAACGGGGAATCCCAAGAGACCCAGTACTTC. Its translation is CASSRNGESQETQYF.

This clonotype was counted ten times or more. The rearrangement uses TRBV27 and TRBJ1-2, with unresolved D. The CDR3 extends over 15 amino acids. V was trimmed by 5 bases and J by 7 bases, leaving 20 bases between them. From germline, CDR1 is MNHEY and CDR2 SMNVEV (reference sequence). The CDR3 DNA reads TGTGCCAGCAGTCCGTCGGGCTCTCTGCCCGGTGGCTACACCTTC. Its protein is CASSPSGSLPGGYTF.

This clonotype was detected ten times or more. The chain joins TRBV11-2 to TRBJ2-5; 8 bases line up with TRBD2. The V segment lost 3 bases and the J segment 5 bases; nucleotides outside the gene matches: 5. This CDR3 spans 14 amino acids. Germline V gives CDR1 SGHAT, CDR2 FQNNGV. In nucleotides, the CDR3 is TGTGCCAGCAGCTTTAAGCGGGAGATGGAGACCCAGTACTTC. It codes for CASSFKREMETQYF.

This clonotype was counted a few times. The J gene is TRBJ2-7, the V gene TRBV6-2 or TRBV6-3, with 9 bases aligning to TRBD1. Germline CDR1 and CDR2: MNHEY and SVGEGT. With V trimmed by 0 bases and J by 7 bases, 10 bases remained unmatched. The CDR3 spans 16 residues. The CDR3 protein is CASSYSSPGQGGEQYF. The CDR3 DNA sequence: TGTGCCAGCAGTTACTCGTCCCCGGGACAGGGTGGAGAGCAGTACTTC.

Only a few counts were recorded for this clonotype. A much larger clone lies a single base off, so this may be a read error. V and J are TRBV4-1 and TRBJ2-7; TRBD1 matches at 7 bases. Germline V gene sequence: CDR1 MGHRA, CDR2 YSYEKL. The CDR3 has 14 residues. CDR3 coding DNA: TGCGCCAGCAGCCAGGGGACAGCGACCTACAAGCAGTACTTC. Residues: CASSQGTATYKQYF.

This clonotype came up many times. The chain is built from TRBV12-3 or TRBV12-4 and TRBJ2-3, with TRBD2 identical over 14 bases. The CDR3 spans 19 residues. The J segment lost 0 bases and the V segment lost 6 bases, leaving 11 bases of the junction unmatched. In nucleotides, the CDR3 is TGTGCCAGCAGCAACTCCGGGACTAGCGGGGGTATAAGCACAGATACGCAGTATTTT. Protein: CASSNSGTSGGISTDTQYF.

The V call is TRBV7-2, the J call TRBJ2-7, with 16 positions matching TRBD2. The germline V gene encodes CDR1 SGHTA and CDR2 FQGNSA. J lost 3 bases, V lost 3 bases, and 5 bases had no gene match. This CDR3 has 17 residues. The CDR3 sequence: CASSFLGLAGGDYEQYF. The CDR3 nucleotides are TGTGCCAGCAGCTTCCTGGGACTAGCGGGGGGGGACTACGAGCAGTACTTC.

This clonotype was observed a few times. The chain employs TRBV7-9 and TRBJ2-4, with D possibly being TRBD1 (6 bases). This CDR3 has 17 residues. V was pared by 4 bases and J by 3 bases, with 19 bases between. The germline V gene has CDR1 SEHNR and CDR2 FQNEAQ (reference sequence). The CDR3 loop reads CASSSFRNRDIKNIQYF. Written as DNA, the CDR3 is TGTGCCAGCAGCTCCTTCCGAAACCGGGACATCAAAAACATTCAGTACTTC. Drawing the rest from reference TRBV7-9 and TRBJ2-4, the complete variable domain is DTGVSQNPRHKITKRGQNVTFRCDPISEHNRLYWYRQTLGQGPEFLTYFQNEAQLEKSRLLSDRFSAERPKGSFSTLEIQRTEQGDSAMYLCASSSFRNRDIKNIQYFGAGTRLSVL.

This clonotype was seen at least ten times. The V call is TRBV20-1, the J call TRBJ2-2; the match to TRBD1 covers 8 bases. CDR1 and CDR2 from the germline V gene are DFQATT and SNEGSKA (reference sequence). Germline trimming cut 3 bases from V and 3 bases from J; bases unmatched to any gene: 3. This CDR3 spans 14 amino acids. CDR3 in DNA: TGCAGTGCTAGTCGACAGGGGTACACCGGGGAGCTGTTTTTT. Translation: CSASRQGYTGELFF.

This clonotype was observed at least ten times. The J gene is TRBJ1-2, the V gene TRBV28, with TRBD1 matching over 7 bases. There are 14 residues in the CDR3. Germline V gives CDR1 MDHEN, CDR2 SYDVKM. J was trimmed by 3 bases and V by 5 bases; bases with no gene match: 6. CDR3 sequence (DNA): TGTGCCAGCAGTCCAGACAGGGTTGACTATGGCTACACCTTC. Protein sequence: CASSPDRVDYGYTF.

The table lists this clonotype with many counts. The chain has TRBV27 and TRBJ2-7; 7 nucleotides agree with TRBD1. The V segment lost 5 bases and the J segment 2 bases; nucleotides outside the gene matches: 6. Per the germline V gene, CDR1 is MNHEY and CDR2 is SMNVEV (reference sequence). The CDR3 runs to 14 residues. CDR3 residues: CASSAYRGAYEQYF. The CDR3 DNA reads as TGTGCCAGCAGTGCCTACAGGGGCGCCTACGAGCAGTACTTC.

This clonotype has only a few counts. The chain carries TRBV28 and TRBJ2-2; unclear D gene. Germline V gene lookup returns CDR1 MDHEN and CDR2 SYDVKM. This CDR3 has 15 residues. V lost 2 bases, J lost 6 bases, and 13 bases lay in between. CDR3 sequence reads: CASSLTYNSPGELFF. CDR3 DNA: TGTGCCAGCAGTTTAACTTACAACTCTCCCGGGGAGCTGTTTTTT.

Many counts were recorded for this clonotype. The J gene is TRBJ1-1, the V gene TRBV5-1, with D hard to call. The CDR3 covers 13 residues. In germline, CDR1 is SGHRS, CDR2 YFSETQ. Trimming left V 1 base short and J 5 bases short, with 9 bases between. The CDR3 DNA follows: TGCGCCAGCAGCTTGAACCGGCGGACTGAAGCTTTCTTT. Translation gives CASSLNRRTEAFF.

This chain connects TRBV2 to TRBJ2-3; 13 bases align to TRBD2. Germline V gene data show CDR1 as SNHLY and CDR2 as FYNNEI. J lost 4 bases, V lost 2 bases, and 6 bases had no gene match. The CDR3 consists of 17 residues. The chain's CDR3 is CASSEIGLAGVADTQYF. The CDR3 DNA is TGTGCCAGCAGTGAAATCGGACTAGCGGGAGTCGCAGATACGCAGTATTTT.

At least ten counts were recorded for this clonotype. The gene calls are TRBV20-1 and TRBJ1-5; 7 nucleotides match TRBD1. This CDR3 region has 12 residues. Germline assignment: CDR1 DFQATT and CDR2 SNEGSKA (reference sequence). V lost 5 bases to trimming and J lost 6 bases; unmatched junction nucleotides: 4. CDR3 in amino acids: CSAGTEGQPQHF. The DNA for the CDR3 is TGCAGTGCTGGGACAGAGGGTCAGCCCCAGCATTTT.

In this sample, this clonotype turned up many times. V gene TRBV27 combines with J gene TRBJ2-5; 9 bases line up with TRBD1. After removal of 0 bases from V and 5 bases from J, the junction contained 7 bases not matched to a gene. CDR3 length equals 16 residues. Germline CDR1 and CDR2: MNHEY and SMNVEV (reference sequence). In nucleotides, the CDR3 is TGTGCCAGCAGTTTATCTTCGGGACAGGGACGGGAGACCCAGTACTTC. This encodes CASSLSSGQGRETQYF.

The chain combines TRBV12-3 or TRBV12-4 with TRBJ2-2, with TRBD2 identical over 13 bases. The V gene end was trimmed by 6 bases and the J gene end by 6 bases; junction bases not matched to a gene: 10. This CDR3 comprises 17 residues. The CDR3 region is CASRTHILAGGPGELFF. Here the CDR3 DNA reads TGTGCCAGCAGAACCCACATACTAGCGGGGGGGCCCGGGGAGCTGTTTTTT.

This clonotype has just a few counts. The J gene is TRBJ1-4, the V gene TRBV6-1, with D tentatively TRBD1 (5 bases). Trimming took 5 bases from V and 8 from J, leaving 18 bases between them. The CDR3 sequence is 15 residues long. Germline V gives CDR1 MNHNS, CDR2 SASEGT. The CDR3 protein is CASSSPGTRGEKLFF. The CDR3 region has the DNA TGTGCCAGCAGTTCCCCCGGGACCCGAGGGGAAAAACTGTTTTTT.